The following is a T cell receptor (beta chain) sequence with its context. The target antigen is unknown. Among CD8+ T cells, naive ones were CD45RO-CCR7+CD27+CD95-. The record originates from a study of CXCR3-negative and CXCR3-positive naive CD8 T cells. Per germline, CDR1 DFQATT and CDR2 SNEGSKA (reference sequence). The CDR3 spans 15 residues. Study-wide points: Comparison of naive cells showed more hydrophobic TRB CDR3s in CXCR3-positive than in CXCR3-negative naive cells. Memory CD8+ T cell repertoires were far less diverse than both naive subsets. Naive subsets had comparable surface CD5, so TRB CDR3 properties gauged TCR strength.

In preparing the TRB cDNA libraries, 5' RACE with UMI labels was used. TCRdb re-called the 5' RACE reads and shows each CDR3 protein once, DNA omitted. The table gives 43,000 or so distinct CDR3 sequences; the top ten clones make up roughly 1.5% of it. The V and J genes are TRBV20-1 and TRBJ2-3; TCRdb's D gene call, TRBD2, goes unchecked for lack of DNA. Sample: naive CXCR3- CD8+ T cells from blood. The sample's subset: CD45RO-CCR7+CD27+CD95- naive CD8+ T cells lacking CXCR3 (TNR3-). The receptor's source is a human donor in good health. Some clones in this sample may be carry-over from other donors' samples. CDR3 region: CRACLGAESTDTQYF.